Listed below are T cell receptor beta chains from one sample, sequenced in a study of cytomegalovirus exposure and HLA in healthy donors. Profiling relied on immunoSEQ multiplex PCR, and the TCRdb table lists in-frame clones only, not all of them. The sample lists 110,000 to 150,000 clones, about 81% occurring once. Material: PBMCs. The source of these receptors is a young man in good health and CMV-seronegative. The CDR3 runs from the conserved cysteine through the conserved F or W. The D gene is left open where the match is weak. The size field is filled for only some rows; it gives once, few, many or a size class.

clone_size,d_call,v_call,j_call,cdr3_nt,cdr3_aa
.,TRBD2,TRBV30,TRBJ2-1,TGTGCCTGGAGTGTAAAGGGACTAGCGAGTTACAATGAGCAGTTCTTC,CAWSVKGLASYNEQFF
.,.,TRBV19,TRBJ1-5,TGTGCCAGTAGGGCAGAACAGGGAGGCAATCAGCCCCAGCATTTT,CASRAEQGGNQPQHF
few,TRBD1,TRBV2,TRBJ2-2,TGTGCCAGCAGGGGCACCGGGACAGGGGTATTTTTT,CASRGTGTGVFF
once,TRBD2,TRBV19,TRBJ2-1,TGTGCCAGTAGTATAAGTCTAGCGGGACTATACAATGAGCAGTTCTTC,CASSISLAGLYNEQFF
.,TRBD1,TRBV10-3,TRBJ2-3,TGTGCCAGCAGGACAGGGGGCATTGGCACAGATACGCAGTATTTT,CASRTGGIGTDTQYF
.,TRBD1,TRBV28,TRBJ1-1,TGTGCCAGCAAGAGGACAGGGGTTGTGGGGACTGAAGCTTTCTTT,CASKRTGVVGTEAFF
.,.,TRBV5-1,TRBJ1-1,TGCGCCAGCAATTACCGGGGGGAACCGAACACTGAAGCTTTCTTT,CASNYRGEPNTEAFF
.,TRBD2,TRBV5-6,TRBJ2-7,TGTGCCAGCAGCTTGGAGGGAGGGCCCTACGAGCAGTACTTC,CASSLEGGPYEQYF
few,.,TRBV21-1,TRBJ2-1,TGTGCCACCATCCCTCCGGACAGGGTCGAATTGGTGGGGCAGTTCTTC,CATIPPDRVELVGQFF
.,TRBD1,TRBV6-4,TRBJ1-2,TGTGCCACATCACAGGGGCTAGGCTATGGCTACACCTTC,CATSQGLGYGYTF
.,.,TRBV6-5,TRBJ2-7,TGTGCCAGCAGTTATAGTAACTGGAGCGCCTACGAGCAGTACTTC,CASSYSNWSAYEQYF
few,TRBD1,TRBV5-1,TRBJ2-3,TGCGCCAGCAGCTTGTCTCTCAGGGGGGATACGCAGTATTTT,CASSLSLRGDTQYF
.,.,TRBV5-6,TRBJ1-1,TGTGCCAGCAGCTTGGTCAGATCTAACACTGAAGCTTTCTTT,CASSLVRSNTEAFF
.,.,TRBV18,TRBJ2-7,TGTGCCAGCTCAATAACGGACAGCTCCTACGAGCAGTACTTC,CASSITDSSYEQYF
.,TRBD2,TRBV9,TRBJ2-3,TGTGCCAGCAGCGACCAAGCGGGACCACGCACAGATACGCAGTATTTT,CASSDQAGPRTDTQYF
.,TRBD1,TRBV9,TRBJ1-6,TGTGCCAGCAGCGTAGCCCCCCTGGACAGGGCCAATTCACCCCTCCACTTT,CASSVAPLDRANSPLHF
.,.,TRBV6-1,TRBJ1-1,TGTGCCAGCAGTTCGACAGAGAACACTGAAGCTTTCTTT,CASSSTENTEAFF
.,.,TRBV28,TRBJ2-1,TGTGCCTCTAGTTCCGGAGAGCGCTGGGACAATGAGCAGTTCTTC,CASSSGERWDNEQFF
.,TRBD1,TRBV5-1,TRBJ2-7,TGCGCCAGCAGCTTGTGGACAGGGGGCTACGAGCAGTACTTC,CASSLWTGGYEQYF
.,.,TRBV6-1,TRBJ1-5,TGTGCCAGCCGCGGGGGCAGGGTGAGCAATCAGCCCCAGCATTTT,CASRGGRVSNQPQHF
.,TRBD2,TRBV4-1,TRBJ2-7,TGCGCCAGCAGCCACGCGGGAGGGCCAAACGAGCAGTACTTC,CASSHAGGPNEQYF
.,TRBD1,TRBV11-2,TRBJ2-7,TGTGCCAGCAGCCACGACAGGGACGAGCAGTACTTC,CASSHDRDEQYF
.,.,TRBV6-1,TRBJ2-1,TGTGCCAGCAGCTATAGCGGAGGCTCCTACAATGAGCAGTTCTTC,CASSYSGGSYNEQFF
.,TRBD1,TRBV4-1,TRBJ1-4,TGCGCCAGCAGCCAACCGGGACAGGTTAATGAAAAACTGTTTTTT,CASSQPGQVNEKLFF
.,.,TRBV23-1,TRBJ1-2,TGCGCCAGCAGTCACCCGGGAAACTATGGCTACACCTTC,CASSHPGNYGYTF
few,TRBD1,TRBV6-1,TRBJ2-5,TGTGCTGCAGGACAGGGAGTTCAGGAGACCCAGTACTTC,CAAGQGVQETQYF
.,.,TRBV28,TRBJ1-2,TGTGCCAGCAGTTTAATCCAGGCAGATGGCTACACCTTC,CASSLIQADGYTF
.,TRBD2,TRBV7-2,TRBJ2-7,TGTGCCAGCAGCTTGCTGGGACTAGCGGGGGCCTACGAGCAGTACTTC,CASSLLGLAGAYEQYF
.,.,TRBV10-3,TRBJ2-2,TGTGCCTCAAGCCCCAGGGATAGCATCGGGGAGCTGTTTTTT,CASSPRDSIGELFF
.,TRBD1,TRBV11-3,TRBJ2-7,TGTGCCAGCAGCCAGAACCGGGACAGCGAGCAGTACTTC,CASSQNRDSEQYF
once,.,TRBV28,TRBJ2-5,TGTGCCAGCAGTTTGACAGACCAGTACCAAGAGACCCAGTACTTC,CASSLTDQYQETQYF
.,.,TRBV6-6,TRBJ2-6,TGTGCCAGCAAGGGGACATTAGTCTCTGGGGCCAACGTCCTGACTTTC,CASKGTLVSGANVLTF
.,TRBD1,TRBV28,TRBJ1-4,TGTGCCAGCAGTCCCCCGGACAGGGCTGATGAAAAACTGTTTTTT,CASSPPDRADEKLFF
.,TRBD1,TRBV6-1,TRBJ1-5,TGTGCCAGCAGTGCGGACAGGGATCAGCCCCAGCATTTT,CASSADRDQPQHF
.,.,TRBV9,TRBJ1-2,TGTGCCAGCAGCGTCGGGGACACCTTCTATGGCTACACCTTC,CASSVGDTFYGYTF
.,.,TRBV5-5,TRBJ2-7,TGTGCCAGCAGCGCCAGTCTGTACGAGCAGTACTTC,CASSASLYEQYF
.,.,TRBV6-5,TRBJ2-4,TGTGCCAGCAGTTACTCTACAGGGTTAGCCAAAAACATTCAGTACTTC,CASSYSTGLAKNIQYF
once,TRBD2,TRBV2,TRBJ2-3,TGTGCCAGCAGTTATAGCGGGAGGTCAGATACGCAGTATTTT,CASSYSGRSDTQYF
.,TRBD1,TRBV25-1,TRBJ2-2,TGTGCCAGCAGTGTCCGGACAGGGGGAACCGGGGAGCTGTTTTTT,CASSVRTGGTGELFF
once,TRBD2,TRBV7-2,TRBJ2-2,TGTGCCAGCAGCCGTCGGGTAGCGGGGGCGGGGGAGCTGTTTTTT,CASSRRVAGAGELFF
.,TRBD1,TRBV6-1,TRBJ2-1,TGTGCCAGCAGCATACAGGGGAGCTCCTACAATGAGCAGTTCTTC,CASSIQGSSYNEQFF